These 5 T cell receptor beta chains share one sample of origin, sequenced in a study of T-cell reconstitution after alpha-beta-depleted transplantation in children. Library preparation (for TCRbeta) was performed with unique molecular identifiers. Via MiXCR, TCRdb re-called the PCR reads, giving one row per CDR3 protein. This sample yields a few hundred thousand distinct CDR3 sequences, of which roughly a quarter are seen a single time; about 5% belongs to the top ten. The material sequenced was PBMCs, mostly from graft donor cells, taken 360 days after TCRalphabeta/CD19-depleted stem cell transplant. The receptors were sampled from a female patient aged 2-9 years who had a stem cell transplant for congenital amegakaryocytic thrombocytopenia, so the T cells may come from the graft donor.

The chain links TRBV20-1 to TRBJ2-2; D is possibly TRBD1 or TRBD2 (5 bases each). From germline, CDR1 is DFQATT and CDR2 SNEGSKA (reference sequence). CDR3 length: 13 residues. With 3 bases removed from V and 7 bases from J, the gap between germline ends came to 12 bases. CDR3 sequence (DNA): TGCAGTGCTAGTGAGGGGAATGTCGGGGAGCTGTTTTTT. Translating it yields CSASEGNVGELFF.

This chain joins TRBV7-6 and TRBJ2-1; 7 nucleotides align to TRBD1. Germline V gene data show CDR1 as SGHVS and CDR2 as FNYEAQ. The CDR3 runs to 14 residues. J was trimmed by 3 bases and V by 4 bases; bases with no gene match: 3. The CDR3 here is CASSSTGLYNEQFF. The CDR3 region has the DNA TGTGCCAGCAGCTCGACAGGGCTCTACAATGAGCAGTTCTTC.

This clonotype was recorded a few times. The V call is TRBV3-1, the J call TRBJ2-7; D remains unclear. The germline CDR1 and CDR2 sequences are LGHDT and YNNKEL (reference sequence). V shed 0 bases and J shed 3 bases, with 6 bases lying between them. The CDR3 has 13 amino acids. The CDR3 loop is CASSQDPFYEQYF. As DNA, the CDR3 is TGTGCCAGCAGCCAAGATCCGTTCTACGAGCAGTACTTC.

CDR3 coding DNA: TGTGCCGGCACTACATCGAACACCGGGGAGCTGTTTTTT. It encodes CAGTTSNTGELFF. The genes are TRBV12-3 or TRBV12-4 and TRBJ2-2, with D unresolved. Trimming took 11 bases from V and 0 from J, leaving 10 bases between them. This CDR3 spans 13 amino acids.

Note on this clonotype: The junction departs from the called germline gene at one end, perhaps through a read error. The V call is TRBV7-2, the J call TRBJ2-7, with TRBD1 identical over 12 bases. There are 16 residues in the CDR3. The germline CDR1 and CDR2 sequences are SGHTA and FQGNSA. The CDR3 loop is CASSLVSGTGGYEQNF. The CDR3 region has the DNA TGTGCCAGCAGCTTAGTGTCCGGGACAGGGGGCTACGAGCAGAACTTC.